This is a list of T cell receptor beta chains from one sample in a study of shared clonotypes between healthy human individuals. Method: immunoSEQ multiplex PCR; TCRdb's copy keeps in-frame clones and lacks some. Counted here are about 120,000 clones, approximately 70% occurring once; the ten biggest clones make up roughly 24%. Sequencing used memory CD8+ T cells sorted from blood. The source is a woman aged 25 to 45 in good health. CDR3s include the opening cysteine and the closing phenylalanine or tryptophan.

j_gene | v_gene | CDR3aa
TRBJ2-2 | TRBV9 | CASSDRTINTGELFF
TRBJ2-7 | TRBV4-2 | CASSLPGSYEQYF
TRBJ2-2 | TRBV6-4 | CASSPGTSGSGTGELFF
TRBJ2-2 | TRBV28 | CASTAGEMHSGELFF
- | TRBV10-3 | CAITDTGQTNPVAGNEQYF
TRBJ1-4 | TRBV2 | CASRGEVRATNEKLFF
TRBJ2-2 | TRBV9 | CASSVIAGKGHTGELFF
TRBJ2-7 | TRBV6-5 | CASSYGQHYEQYF
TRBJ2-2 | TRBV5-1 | CASSLASRTSGRGVGELFF
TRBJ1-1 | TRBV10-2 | CASSDTGIFAEAFF
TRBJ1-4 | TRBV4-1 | CASSQASGTGFNSNEKLFF
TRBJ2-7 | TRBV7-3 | CASSLAGADEQYF
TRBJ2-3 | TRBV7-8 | CASSLAQGTLSADTQYF
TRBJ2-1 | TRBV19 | CASSDSGLNNEQFF
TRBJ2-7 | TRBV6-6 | CASSYTGSYEQYF
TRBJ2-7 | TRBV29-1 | CSVVGTVHYEQYF
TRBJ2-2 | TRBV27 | CASSITNTGELFF
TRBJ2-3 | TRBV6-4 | CASSASSGDTDTQYF
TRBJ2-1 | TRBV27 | CASSSGSHYNEQFF
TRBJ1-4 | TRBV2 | CASGEGTANEKLFF